This T cell receptor (beta chain) was identified during a study of untreated major depressive disorder (dated by TCRdb to between 2017 and 2018). Regarding the study in general: The study was a cross-sectional case-control comparison of T cell phenotype and TCR repertoire between antidepressant-free major depressive disorder patients and individually matched non-depressed controls. The sequencing was a follow-up to the differences in Vbeta 5.1, Vbeta 11 and Vbeta 22 usage that flow cytometry had picked up across the whole cohort. Overall results and qualifications from the work: In the sequencing data, TRBV25-01 and TRBV02-01 usage was found to follow the flow-cytometry pattern, although statistical significance was not reached. In every sequenced subject, the top five TRBV05-01 clones were all identified as private clones. In CD4+ T cells, sequencing confirmed that depressed patients used TRBV05-01 (Vbeta 5.1) more than controls did, with a one-tailed test giving p = 0.040. For the sequencing comparisons, one-tailed planned tests were applied to only three Vbeta families that had been selected in advance. Strict matching and exclusion criteria produced a comparatively small study sample, limiting generalizability of findings.

From the cysteine up to the phenylalanine, the CDR3 has a length of 12 residues. Only the CDR3 DNA is retained, 36 bases long and in frame from the first base. As encoded in the germline V gene, CDR1 is MGHDK while CDR2 is SYGVNS. V was cut back by 1 base and J by 4 bases, leaving a gap of 4 bases between them. For sex, age, current smoking status and body mass index, every depressed patient had a pairwise-matched non-depressed control. European descent was reported for all participants. Controls had no current or lifetime mood disorder and scored 5 or less on the Quick Inventory of Depressive Symptoms-Self Report. Participants were excluded if they had major medical conditions, Axis I/II comorbidities, regular medication or illicit drug use, or weekly alcohol intake above 100 g. Approximately 30 ml of peripheral blood was collected into EDTA tubes from each participant. Magnetic negative selection with the BD IMag Human CD4 T Lymphocyte Enrichment Set was used to purify CD4+ T cells from thawed PBMCs. Flow cytometry confirmed that the CD4+ enrichment method typically gave 85% to 95% purity. A subgroup of a few case-control pairs, selected blind to chemokine receptor expression and flow-cytometric repertoire skewing results, was subjected to TCRbeta sequencing. Every blood sample was taken in the morning at 8:00 a.m., and Ficoll-Hypaque gradient centrifugation was used to isolate PBMCs. PBMCs were cryopreserved by gradual cooling to -80°C and stored in liquid nitrogen until assayed.

About this clone itself: Its recognized antigen is unknown. Within one base of it there is no much larger clone, and no base qualities were kept.

The Qiagen DNeasy Blood and Tissue Kit was used to extract total genomic DNA from the purified CD4+ T cells. Using immunoSEQ immunosequencing protocols, the TCRbeta CDR3 region, as defined by IMGT, was amplified and sequenced. The study's processing was this. Raw sequence data were preprocessed by the immunoSEQ service for PCR and sequencing error correction. After being loaded into the immunoSEQ Analyzer, the data underwent further analysis with VDJtools v1.0.7. Patient-control differences were tested with the paired Wilcoxon signed-rank test. TCRdb's version of the immuneACCESS table is confined to in-frame rearrangements and falls short of the full clone set. An unresolved V gene accounts for under half of the shortfall where checked; the remainder is of unknown origin. Clone size and V and J calls were adopted from that table, with D and trimming inferred from the DNA. This sample has about 21,000 clones in its table, and under 90% of those were observed once. The top ten clonotypes cover roughly 0.44% of the sample.

This TCR derives from a woman aged 40-49 years in good health. The sequencing input was CD4+ T cells from PBMCs. The chain couples TRBV25-1 to TRBJ1-2; too little of a D gene remains to name it. The nucleotides read TGTGCCAGCAGTGAATCGCGCTATGGCTACACCTTC. Translation gives CASSESRYGYTF.